This TCR beta chain was identified in a study of CD8+CD57+ T cells in acquired aplastic anemia listed by TCRdb under 2018. Some background on the complete study: A mean of about 3.2 ug of DNA, ranging from about 0.19 to 30 ug, was extracted from sorted CD4+ and CD8+ cells. Healthy donor samples averaged roughly 10 million reads for CD4+ and 11 million to 12 million for CD8+ cells.

The cysteine opens and the phenylalanine closes a CDR3 of 13 amino acids. The entry retains the CDR3 DNA only, 39 bases that are in frame from base 1. The V end loses 1 base and the J end loses 3 bases, and a stretch of 9 bases separates them. According to the germline V gene (reference sequence), CDR1 reads DFQATT and CDR2 reads SNEGSKA. With respect to this clonotype: There is no known antigen for this receptor. Base-call qualities are not available, and no considerably larger clone is one nucleotide away.

Genomic DNA was used as template for profiling of TCR beta VDJ combinations and CDR3 sequences. An Illumina HiSeq 2000 was the platform used for TCR repertoire sequencing. In the paper's pipeline: Repertoires were assessed using TRBV/TRBJ rearrangement plots, CDR3 size and DJ length profiles, and Simpson's diversity index. The most abundant DNA sequence in the deep sequencing data was taken as the immunodominant clone. CDR3 amino acid sequences were screened for sharing across subjects and compared with published repertoires and the VDJdb database. Through fastp at Q25 and MiXCR, TCRdb rebuilt clones from the public reads, retaining in-frame beta chains. Each record represents a unique CDR3 protein, reported with the most common genes and DNA among its rows. The V and J calls, along with clone size, are taken from TCRdb and not from the paper's own processing. This sample comprises under 200,000 distinct CDR3 sequences, around 45% of them detected only once. 0.8% to 1.1% of the sample lies in the top ten.

In this study, sorted CD4+ and CD8+ T cells from the blood of healthy subjects and of severe aplastic anemia patients had their TCR repertoires deep-sequenced. Ficoll-Paque density gradient centrifugation was used to isolate peripheral blood mononuclear cells. Before DNA was extracted, CD4+ and CD8+ T cells were sorted using either FACS or magnetic beads. The investigation overall reported the following: Patients and healthy controls showed no significant difference in CD8+ Simpson's diversity (P=0.060). Although roughly 30 CD8+ CDR3 sequences were shared by patients and controls, these sequences appeared highly expressed in patients and within the immunodominant clones of patients.

Sequencing used sorted CD4+, CD8+, or CD8+CD57+ T cells (not recorded which) from PBMCs. This clonotype originated in a human donor in good health. The V and J segments used are TRBV20-1 and TRBJ1-1; no confident D gene assignment can be made. DNA sequence: TGCAGTGCTAGAGTCCTCTCGGACACTGAAGCTTTCTTT. The translation is CSARVLSDTEAFF.